This is a list of T cell receptor beta chains from one sample in a study of human T cells and chemical hapten exposure. TCRdb itself ran the RACE reads through MiXCR, one entry per CDR3 protein. This table holds some 250,000 distinct CDR3 sequences, approximately 7.5% found once. The sequencing used whole blood, collected in connection with sensitization to the hapten diphenylcyclopropenone (DPC). These receptor sequences come from a man between 18 and 29 years old with alopecia areata. Some clones in this sample may be carry-over from other donors' samples. CDR3s include the opening cysteine and the closing phenylalanine or tryptophan. A D gene is named only where the DNA matches it firmly. Clone size appears in some rows only: once, few, many, or a class for an expanded clone.

CASSLEWGSLRTDTQYF	TGTGCCAGCAGTTTAGAGTGGGGTTCCCTTCGCACAGATACGCAGTATTTT	TRBV27	TRBJ2-3	many	NA
CASSYPVGPDTRGSNTEAFF	TGTGCCAGCAGTTACCCGGTCGGTCCAGACACGAGAGGGTCGAACACTGAAGCTTTCTTT	TRBV6-2/TRBV6-3	TRBJ1-1	many	NA
CASRRVLRNTEAFF	TGTGCCAGCCGAAGGGTCCTGAGGAACACTGAAGCTTTCTTT	TRBV6-2/TRBV6-3	TRBJ1-1	NA	NA
CTSTSDRENTGELFF	TGTACCAGCACTTCCGACAGGGAGAACACCGGGGAGCTGTTTTTT	TRBV27	TRBJ2-2	NA	TRBD1
CASSLRTGRYTEAFF	TGTGCCAGCAGCTTACGGACAGGGAGGTACACTGAAGCTTTCTTT	TRBV7-2	TRBJ1-1	NA	TRBD1
CASSPHRDRVWDTEAFF	TGTGCCAGCAGCCCCCACCGGGACAGGGTTTGGGACACTGAAGCTTTCTTT	TRBV27	TRBJ1-1	few	TRBD1
CASSMPDRTNTEAFF	TGCGCCAGCAGCATGCCGGACCGAACGAACACTGAAGCTTTCTTT	TRBV5-1	TRBJ1-1	few	NA
CASSQVSGGAGDTQYF	TGTGCCAGCAGCCAAGTAAGCGGGGGGGCTGGAGATACGCAGTATTTT	TRBV4-2	TRBJ2-3	few	TRBD2
CASSPDMWNRDYLYEQYF	TGTGCCAGCAGTCCCGATATGTGGAACAGGGACTACCTCTACGAGCAGTACTTC	TRBV28	TRBJ2-7	few	NA
CASSLDGLGNQPQHF	TGTGCCAGCAGCTTAGATGGGCTGGGCAATCAGCCCCAGCATTTT	TRBV11-2	TRBJ1-5	few	NA
CASGQYGETQYF	TGCGCCAGCGGTCAGTATGGAGAGACCCAGTACTTC	TRBV5-1	TRBJ2-5	few	NA
CASSPPLGATETQYF	TGTGCCAGCTCACCACCGCTGGGGGCTACGGAGACCCAGTACTTC	TRBV18	TRBJ2-5	few	NA
CSALSRGGQANTEAFF	TGCAGTGCCCTCAGTCGAGGGGGACAGGCGAACACTGAAGCTTTCTTT	TRBV20-1	TRBJ1-1	NA	TRBD1
CSAIDRGQEDTQYF	TGCAGTGCCATCGACAGGGGGCAAGAAGATACGCAGTATTTT	TRBV20-1	TRBJ2-3	once	TRBD1
CATSSRGATDTQYF	TGTGCCACCAGCTCCCGAGGGGCCACAGATACGCAGTATTTT	TRBV15	TRBJ2-3	few	NA
CASGYRTANNYGYTF	TGTGCCAGCGGGTACCGGACAGCGAATAACTATGGCTACACCTTC	TRBV6-5	TRBJ1-2	NA	NA
CSARGSQGSSPLHF	TGCAGTGCTAGAGGTTCCCAGGGAAGTTCACCCCTCCACTTT	TRBV20-1	TRBJ1-6	many	NA
CASSQGDRTEKLFF	TGTGCCAGCAGCCAAGGGGACAGGACTGAAAAACTGTTTTTT	TRBV3-1	TRBJ1-4	many	TRBD1
CSANRGFYEQYF	TGCAGTGCTAACCGGGGGTTTTACGAGCAGTACTTC	TRBV20-1	TRBJ2-7	few	NA
CASNDRRNTGELFF	TGTGCCAGCAACGACAGGAGGAACACCGGGGAGCTGTTTTTT	TRBV7-9	TRBJ2-2	NA	NA
CASLVAGENPGELFF	TGTGCCAGCTTAGTGGCAGGGGAAAACCCCGGGGAGCTGTTTTTT	TRBV7-9	TRBJ2-2	few	NA
CASSLATALETQYF	TGCGCCAGCAGCTTGGCGACGGCTCTGGAGACCCAGTACTTC	TRBV5-1	TRBJ2-5	few	NA
CASSYLAADYEQYF	TGTGCCAGCAGTTACTTGGCGGCGGACTACGAGCAGTACTTC	TRBV6-2/TRBV6-3	TRBJ2-7	few	NA
CASSFGVYNSPLHF	TGTGCCAGCAGCTTTGGAGTTTATAATTCACCCCTCCACTTT	TRBV7-8	TRBJ1-6	many	NA
CSARDYRLISNQPQHF	TGCAGTGCTAGAGATTACCGACTTATAAGCAATCAGCCCCAGCATTTT	TRBV20-1	TRBJ1-5	few	NA
CASRPTGLGTGELFF	TGTGCCAGCAGGCCGACAGGGTTGGGCACCGGGGAGCTGTTTTTT	TRBV6-2/TRBV6-3	TRBJ2-2	few	TRBD1
CASSQDGGGGALYEQFF	TGTGCCAGCAGCCAAGATGGTGGCGGGGGGGCCTTATATGAGCAGTTCTTC	TRBV3-1	TRBJ2-1	many	TRBD2
CASSLMAAGQTQYF	TGTGCCAGCAGCTTAATGGCAGCGGGTCAGACCCAGTACTTC	TRBV7-2	TRBJ2-5	NA	NA